A single T cell receptor beta chain is shown here with its context. The data are from a study of blood T cell repertoires in COVID-19. Study at large: Spain, Italy and the United States supplied samples that represented acute and convalescent COVID-19. PBMCs, B-cell-depleted T cells, or T cells provided the cDNA or gDNA that made up the material.

CDR1 is SQVTM, CDR2 ANQGSEA, per germline. V shed 4 bases and J shed 4 bases, with 7 bases lying between them. CDR3 length equals 11 residues. Authors' analysis steps: Quantification of nucleated cells was approximated via reference gene primer amplification. Clones were read by immunoSEQ multiplex PCR, and TCRdb kept only the in-frame ones, dropping some. From that table come the V and J calls and clone size; the DNA was used to work out D and trimming. Among about 95,000 clones, 84% were seen once, and the ten largest hold more than 20%. The chain links TRBV29-1 to TRBJ2-5, with D perhaps TRBD1 (6 bases). The sequence was collected from a human donor in a cohort sampled during active COVID-19. The sample comprised peripheral blood. The CDR3 sequence is CSVGGRETQYF. CDR3 bases: TGCAGCGTTGGGGGGCGAGAGACCCAGTACTTC.